This T cell receptor (beta chain) comes out of a study of blood T cell repertoires in COVID-19. Some clones are missing from TCRdb's copy, which holds only in-frame ones; the method was immunoSEQ multiplex PCR. In the table there are 130,000 to 150,000 clones, 80% to 90% of which are singletons. This CDR3 spans 15 amino acids. CDR1 LNHDA and CDR2 SQIVND come from the germline V gene (reference sequence). J gave up 3 bases and V 5 bases, and 5 bases lay outside the gene matches. This sequence was found in a woman aged 50 to 60 with acute or convalescent COVID-19. What was sequenced was peripheral blood. The chain recombines TRBV19 with TRBJ1-5; 9 bases line up with TRBD1. This CDR3 is CASSSTGGLNQPQHF. The CDR3 DNA reads TGTGCCAGTAGTTCTACAGGGGGCCTCAATCAGCCCCAGCATTTT.